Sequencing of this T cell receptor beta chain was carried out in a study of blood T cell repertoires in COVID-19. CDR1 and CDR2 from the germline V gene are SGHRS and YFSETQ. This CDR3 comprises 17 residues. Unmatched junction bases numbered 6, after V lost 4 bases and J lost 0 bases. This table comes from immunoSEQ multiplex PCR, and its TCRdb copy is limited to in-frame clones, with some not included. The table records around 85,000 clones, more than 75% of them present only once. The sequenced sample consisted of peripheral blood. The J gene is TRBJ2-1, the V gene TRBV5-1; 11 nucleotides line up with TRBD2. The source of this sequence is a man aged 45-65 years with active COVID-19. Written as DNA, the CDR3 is TGCGCCAGCAGCATCGCTAGCGGGGGGACCTCCTACAATGAGCAGTTCTTC. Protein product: CASSIASGGTSYNEQFF. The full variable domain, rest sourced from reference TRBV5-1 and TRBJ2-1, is KAGVTQTPRYLIKTRGQQVTLSCSPISGHRSVSWYQQTPGQGLQFLFEYFSETQRNKGNFPGRFSGRQFSNSRSEMNVSTLELGDSALYLCASSIASGGTSYNEQFFGPGTRLTVL.